Shown below are 32 T cell receptor beta chains from a single sample sequenced in a study of CXCR3-negative and CXCR3-positive naive CD8 T cells. Libraries of TRB cDNA were made by 5' RACE and carried UMIs. For each CDR3 protein, TCRdb gives one entry from its re-call of the 5' RACE reads, without DNA. Here the sample table reports 50,000 to 60,000 distinct CDR3 sequences. Sequencing was done on a sample of naive CXCR3- CD8+ T cells from blood. The subset: CD45RO-CCR7+CD27+CD95- naive CD8+ T cells lacking CXCR3 (TNR3-). Receptor source: a human donor in good health. Some clones in this sample may be carry-over from other donors' samples.

J is TRBJ1-1 and V is TRBV4-3; the D call from TCRdb, TRBD1, cannot be confirmed without DNA. CDR1 and CDR2 from the germline V gene are LGHNA and YSLEER. CDR3 length: 17 amino acids. CDR3 in amino acids: CASSDLDRSSMNTEAFF.

This chain links TRBV20-1 with TRBJ2-5; absent DNA, TCRdb's TRBD2 call cannot be checked. CDR1 and CDR2 from the germline V gene are DFQATT and SNEGSKA (reference sequence). CDR3 length: 15 residues. The CDR3 spells CSARLSGGPQETQYF.

The chain employs TRBV20-1 and TRBJ2-3; the TCRdb D gene call, TRBD1, has no DNA to confirm it. The germline V gene has CDR1 DFQATT and CDR2 SNEGSKA (reference sequence). The CDR3 sequence is 11 residues long. The CDR3 reads CSAPGEDTQYF.

The gene calls are TRBV29-1 and TRBJ2-1; checking the TCRdb D call of TRBD2 is not possible without DNA. The germline gives CDR1 SQVTM, CDR2 ANQGSEA. CDR3 size: 15 residues. The CDR3 here is CSVEVGGTAYNEQFF.

This chain joins TRBV6-2 or TRBV6-3 and TRBJ2-1; TCRdb reports TRBD1, a call that lacks DNA to check it against. This CDR3 has 13 residues. Germline values: CDR1 MNHEY, CDR2 SVGEGT. The CDR3 region is CASSLGATAEQFF.

The chain has TRBV20-1 and TRBJ2-1; TCRdb lists TRBD1, though no DNA is available to test this call. Germline CDR1 is DFQATT and CDR2 is SNEGSKA (reference sequence). The CDR3 totals 14 residues. CDR3 in amino acids: CSAPQRGTTNEQFF.

J is TRBJ2-2 and V is TRBV21-1; checking the TCRdb D call of TRBD2 is not possible without DNA. TRBV21-1 is classified as a pseudogene. The CDR3 runs 17 residues. CDR3 protein: CASSRSSGGEGTGELFF.

This sequence joins TRBV7-8 and TRBJ2-1; TCRdb reports TRBD1, a call that lacks DNA to check it against. The CDR3 has 14 residues. Germline CDR1 reads SGHVS; CDR2 reads FQNEAQ. The chain's CDR3 is CASSLEPRGDEQFF.

The chain is built from TRBV27 and TRBJ2-1; the TRBD1 assignment by TCRdb is unverifiable without DNA. Germline V gene lookup returns CDR1 MNHEY and CDR2 SMNVEV (reference sequence). There are 16 residues in the CDR3. The CDR3 loop reads CASSLSGDRNYNEQFF.

The V and J genes are TRBV28 and TRBJ1-5; the TCRdb D gene call, TRBD1, has no DNA to confirm it. This CDR3 is 14 amino acids long. Germline V gene sequence: CDR1 MDHEN, CDR2 SYDVKM. CDR3 protein: CASSSGTGYQPQHF. Full variable domain (outside the CDR3, taken from reference TRBV28 and TRBJ1-5): DVKVTQSSRYLVKRTGEKVFLECVQDMDHENMFWYRQDPGLGLRLIYFSYDVKMKEKGDIPEGYSVSREKKERFSLILESASTNQTSMYLCASSSGTGYQPQHFGDGTRLSIL.

V is TRBV12-3 or TRBV12-4 and J is TRBJ1-2. The CDR3 is 12 residues long. The CDR3 sequence: CASSSNFYGYTF.

V is TRBV4-1 and J is TRBJ1-1. The CDR3 extends over 15 amino acids. Germline CDR1 MGHRA, CDR2 YSYEKL. CDR3 amino acids: CASSPATSLNTEAFF.

CDR3: CASSLAGTGLSYEQYF. The V call is TRBV13, the J call TRBJ2-7; TCRdb names TRBD1, which stays unverified in the absence of DNA. From germline, CDR1 is PRHDT and CDR2 FYEKMQ (reference sequence). The CDR3 covers 16 residues.

The rearrangement uses TRBV4-3 and TRBJ2-3; checking the TCRdb D call of TRBD1 is not possible without DNA. The length of the CDR3 is 16 residues. Looked up from germline, CDR1 is LGHNA and CDR2 is YSLEER. CDR3 residues: CASSPQPGTGTDTQYF.

The chain uses TRBV29-1 and TRBJ1-2; the D call from TCRdb, TRBD1, cannot be confirmed without DNA. The CDR3 totals 14 residues. The germline V gene has CDR1 SQVTM and CDR2 ANQGSEA. CDR3 residues: CSTDRVDFNYGYTF.

The chain uses TRBV7-7 and TRBJ2-2. From germline, CDR1 is SSHAT and CDR2 FNYEAQ (reference sequence). There are 15 residues in the CDR3. The CDR3 region is CASSAIPANTGELFF.

CDR3 residues: CATSPSPKTEAFF. V and J are TRBV15 and TRBJ1-1. Germline CDR1 is LNHNV and CDR2 is YYDKDF (reference sequence). The CDR3 extends over 13 amino acids.

This chain connects TRBV29-1 to TRBJ2-1. Germline loops: CDR1 SQVTM, CDR2 ANQGSEA. This CDR3 is 11 amino acids long. The CDR3 reads CSVVSEREQFF.

This chain's CDR3 is CSVPPFPDGYTF. The V and J genes are TRBV29-1 and TRBJ1-2; lacking DNA, the TRBD1 call made by TCRdb goes unchecked. CDR1 is SQVTM, CDR2 ANQGSEA, per germline. This CDR3 is built from 12 residues.

The chain couples TRBV29-1 to TRBJ2-6; TCRdb proposes TRBD2, but this gene call is untestable without DNA. The germline V gene has CDR1 SQVTM and CDR2 ANQGSEA. The CDR3 is 16 amino acids. CDR3 sequence reads: CSVTPALRSGANVLTF.

This chain links TRBV28 with TRBJ1-5; the D call from TCRdb, TRBD1, cannot be confirmed without DNA. From germline, CDR1 is MDHEN and CDR2 SYDVKM. CDR3 length equals 15 residues. CDR3 sequence: CASSLGQEGNQPQHF.

Measured by frequency, this clonotype is medium-sized. This sequence joins TRBV7-7 and TRBJ2-3; TCRdb indicates TRBD1, and absent DNA this call remains unverified. CDR1 and CDR2 (germline): SSHAT, FNYEAQ (reference sequence). The CDR3 is made up of 16 amino acids. This CDR3 reads CASSATGTPSTDTQYF. Filled out from reference TRBV7-7 and TRBJ2-3, the complete variable domain reads GAGVSQSPRYKVTKRGQDVTLRCDPISSHATLYWYQQALGQGPEFLTYFNYEAQPDKSGLPSDRFSAERPEGSISTLTIQRTEQRDSAMYRCASSATGTPSTDTQYFGPGTRLTVL.

The CDR3 loop reads CASSSSRYQPQHF. The chain joins TRBV27 to TRBJ1-5. The CDR3 is 13 amino acids. Germline lookup yields CDR1 MNHEY and CDR2 SMNVEV (reference sequence).

The chain combines TRBV5-1 with TRBJ1-5; there is no DNA to check the TCRdb D call of TRBD1. Germline CDR1 reads SGHRS; CDR2 reads YFSETQ. CDR3 length: 14 amino acids. The CDR3 region is CASSLEGAGQPQHF.

This chain uses TRBV7-2 with TRBJ2-7. This CDR3 region has 13 residues. CDR1 and CDR2 from the germline V gene are SGHTA and FQGNSA. The CDR3 is CASRPHSTYEQYF.

The rearrangement links TRBV28 to TRBJ2-3; TCRdb outputs TRBD1, but without DNA this stays unchecked. The CDR3 is made up of 16 amino acids. In germline, CDR1 is MDHEN, CDR2 SYDVKM. The CDR3 here is CASSLPPDRGPDTQYF.

This chain connects TRBV12-3 or TRBV12-4 to TRBJ2-7. The CDR3 is 11 residues long. This chain's CDR3 is CASSSLGEQYF.

This sequence joins TRBV6-4 and TRBJ2-3. CDR1 is MRHNA and CDR2 is SNTAGT in the germline V gene. This CDR3 is built from 18 residues. The CDR3 loop reads CASSDSSRMSTKRDTQYF.

This chain connects TRBV7-2 to TRBJ1-1. The CDR3 is made up of 15 amino acids. Germline V gene lookup returns CDR1 SGHTA and CDR2 FQGNSA. CDR3: CASSLIASLNTEAFF.

The chain joins TRBV7-9 to TRBJ1-2; absent DNA, TCRdb's TRBD1 call cannot be checked. Per the germline V gene, CDR1 is SEHNR and CDR2 is FQNEAQ (reference sequence). CDR3 length: 14 residues. The CDR3 spells CTSSLRDPRIGYTF.

The chain couples TRBV5-1 to TRBJ2-7; the TRBD1 assignment by TCRdb is unverifiable without DNA. CDR1 SGHRS and CDR2 YFSETQ come from the germline V gene. The CDR3 runs to 13 residues. The chain's CDR3 is CASSPRDIYEQYF. The whole variable domain, filled in from reference TRBV5-1 and TRBJ2-7, reads KAGVTQTPRYLIKTRGQQVTLSCSPISGHRSVSWYQQTPGQGLQFLFEYFSETQRNKGNFPGRFSGRQFSNSRSEMNVSTLELGDSALYLCASSPRDIYEQYFGPGTRLTVT.

V usage is TRBV7-9 and J usage is TRBJ2-3; the D call from TCRdb, TRBD1, cannot be confirmed without DNA. In germline, CDR1 is SEHNR, CDR2 FQNEAQ (reference sequence). CDR3 length: 14 amino acids. CDR3 sequence reads: CASSLEQGPDTQYF.